The 32 T cell receptor beta chains below all came from one sample that was sequenced in a study of shared clonotypes between healthy human individuals. Generated by immunoSEQ multiplex PCR, the TCRdb table keeps only in-frame clones and is missing some. The table shows about 1.5 million clones, with over 95% occurring only once. The specimen was naive CD4+ T cells sorted from blood. The subset: CD45RA+ positively selected. The receptor source for this set is a man aged 30-40 years in good health.

The V gene is TRBV4-3, the J gene TRBJ1-1, with D unresolved. This CDR3 has 15 residues. The V and J ends lost 0 bases and 1 base respectively, with 9 bases between them. The germline V gene encodes CDR1 LGHNA and CDR2 YSLEER. The CDR3 bases are TGCGCCAGCAGCCAAGATCAGTCCAAGAACACTGAAGCTTTCTTT. Translated: CASSQDQSKNTEAFF.

The genes are TRBV29-1 and TRBJ2-1, with D unresolved. Germline assignment: CDR1 SQVTM and CDR2 ANQGSEA. There are 14 residues in the CDR3. V lost 6 bases and J lost 1, with 13 bases in between. CDR3 sequence: CSVDGSLSYNEQFF. CDR3 coding DNA: TGCAGCGTCGACGGATCCTTATCCTACAATGAGCAGTTCTTC.

The chain links TRBV9 to TRBJ2-1, with 8 bases identical to TRBD2. CDR3 length: 15 residues. With 4 bases clipped from V and 6 bases from J, the junction kept 9 bases outside the gene matches. Germline assignment: CDR1 SGDLS and CDR2 YYNGEE. The CDR3 nucleotides are TGTGCCAGCAGCTATTTTAGCGGGATTGGCAATGAGCAGTTCTTC. Protein: CASSYFSGIGNEQFF.

The chain combines TRBV14 with TRBJ1-5; D is unclear. This CDR3 has 13 amino acids. V lost 1 base to trimming and J lost 5 bases, with 6 bases between them. Germline V gene data show CDR1 as SGHDN and CDR2 as FVKESK. The CDR3 nucleotides read TGTGCCAGCAGCCAAGGGGCAGATCAGCCCCAGCATTTT. It codes for CASSQGADQPQHF.

The CDR3 region is CASSLLGYSTDTQYF. CDR3 sequence (DNA): TGCGCCAGCAGCTTGCTAGGATATAGCACAGATACGCAGTATTTT. The V gene is TRBV5-1, the J gene TRBJ2-3; the D is unclear. The V and J ends lost 1 base and 0 bases respectively, with 9 bases between them. Germline V gene data show CDR1 as SGHRS and CDR2 as YFSETQ. The CDR3 extends over 15 amino acids.

The rearrangement uses TRBV12-5 and TRBJ2-1; tentatively, D is TRBD2 (5 bases). The CDR3 has 16 residues. The germline V gene has CDR1 LGHNT and CDR2 FRNRAP. V lost 0 bases and J 0 bases, leaving 9 bases between the germline ends. The chain's CDR3 is CASGLVSGSSYNEQFF. In nucleotides, the CDR3 is TGTGCTAGTGGTTTGGTCAGCGGTAGCTCCTACAATGAGCAGTTCTTC.

About this clone itself: The same CDR3 is also encoded by other DNA sequences in this sample. This chain links TRBV6-1 with TRBJ1-5, with D possibly being TRBD1 (6 bases). In germline, CDR1 is MNHNS, CDR2 SASEGT. The CDR3 is made up of 15 amino acids. V lost 4 bases and J 4 bases, leaving 14 bases between the germline ends. The CDR3 here is CASSVTRGGNQPQHF. The CDR3 bases are TGTGCCAGCAGTGTGACCAGGGGCGGTAATCAGCCCCAGCATTTT.

The rearrangement uses TRBV7-2 and TRBJ2-1; D possibly corresponds to TRBD2 (6 bases). V lost 0 bases and J lost 3, with 12 bases in between. The germline gives CDR1 SGHTA, CDR2 FQGNSA. CDR3 length: 16 amino acids. The CDR3 DNA reads TGTGCCAGCAGCTTAGCGCCGGGACTCGTCTACAATGAGCAGTTCTTC. It encodes CASSLAPGLVYNEQFF.

The V and J genes are TRBV7-3 and TRBJ2-7; the D is unclear. This CDR3 has 14 amino acids. Trimming took off 2 bases at V and 0 bases at J, with 8 bases between the two ends. Per the germline V gene, CDR1 is SGHTA and CDR2 is FQGTGA. The CDR3, as DNA: TGTGCCAGCAGCTTAGGGCCGAGCTCCTACGAGCAGTACTTC. Encoded protein: CASSLGPSSYEQYF.

The chain has TRBV18 and TRBJ1-2; 8 bases are shared with TRBD1. The CDR3 is 14 amino acids. Germline trimming cut 3 bases from V and 3 bases from J; bases unmatched to any gene: 3. In germline, CDR1 is KGHSH, CDR2 LQKENI. As DNA, the CDR3 is TGTGCCAGCTCACCTTTGACAGGGGACTATGGCTACACCTTC. Translation gives CASSPLTGDYGYTF.

Concerning this clone: Other DNA sequences in this sample translate to the same CDR3. The rearrangement uses TRBV5-1 and TRBJ1-1; tentative D call: TRBD1 (6 bases). Between the trimmed V and J ends, which lost 0 bases and 1 base, there was a span of 7 bases. The CDR3 spans 14 residues. From germline, CDR1 is SGHRS and CDR2 YFSETQ. The CDR3 DNA follows: TGCGCCAGCAGCTTGGGGGGGCGGAACACTGAAGCTTTCTTT. Residues: CASSLGGRNTEAFF.

The genes are TRBV7-2 and TRBJ2-1; 7 bases align to TRBD2. This CDR3 has 17 residues. Unmatched junction bases numbered 8, after V lost 1 base and J lost 2 bases. Germline CDR1 SGHTA, CDR2 FQGNSA. For the CDR3, the DNA is TGTGCCAGCAGCTTAGAGTGGCGGGAGACCGCCTACAATGAGCAGTTCTTC. Amino acids: CASSLEWRETAYNEQFF.

The rearrangement joins TRBV14 to TRBJ2-5; TRBD1 matches at 9 bases. This CDR3 spans 15 amino acids. Per the germline V gene, CDR1 is SGHDN and CDR2 is FVKESK. V was pared by 4 bases and J by 7 bases, with 10 bases of the junction left unmatched. CDR3 DNA: TGTGCCAGCAGCCGTAGGACAGGGGCTTCGGCGACCCAGTACTTC. Its protein product is CASSRRTGASATQYF.

This sequence joins TRBV28 and TRBJ2-1; a weak D match, TRBD1 (5 bases). Germline CDR1 is MDHEN and CDR2 is SYDVKM. This CDR3 is built from 15 residues. V was trimmed by 6 bases and J by 5 bases, leaving 17 bases between them. The CDR3 sequence is CASSERLTVDNEQFF. CDR3 coding DNA: TGTGCCAGCAGCGAACGCCTGACAGTCGACAATGAGCAGTTCTTC.

V gene TRBV2 combines with J gene TRBJ2-3, with 10 bases identical to TRBD2. The CDR3 sequence is 16 residues long. Trimming cost V 5 bases and J 5 bases; bases outside gene matches: 10. Germline values: CDR1 SNHLY, CDR2 FYNNEI. CDR3 coding DNA: TGTGCCAGCAGTCCTCTAGCGGGAGCGGACAGAGATACGCAGTATTTT. Translation: CASSPLAGADRDTQYF.

The chain carries TRBV9 and TRBJ2-1; 11 positions agree with TRBD2. Germline CDR1 and CDR2: SGDLS and YYNGEE. The J segment lost 4 bases and the V segment lost 4 bases, leaving 10 bases of the junction unmatched. This CDR3 is 17 amino acids long. The CDR3 spells CASSLTSGTYQYNEQFF. The CDR3 region has the DNA TGTGCCAGCAGCCTGACTAGCGGGACCTATCAATACAATGAGCAGTTCTTC.

CDR3 amino acids: CASSLGPRTGDEREQYF. The CDR3 DNA follows: TGCGCCAGCAGCTTGGGCCCCCGGACAGGGGACGAACGCGAGCAGTACTTC. The chain employs TRBV5-1 and TRBJ2-7; 9 nucleotides align to TRBD1. The J segment lost 6 bases and the V segment lost 0 bases, leaving 13 bases of the junction unmatched. Germline values: CDR1 SGHRS, CDR2 YFSETQ. The CDR3 has 17 residues.

The chain is built from TRBV7-9 and TRBJ2-7, with D possibly TRBD2 on 5 matching bases. V was pared by 1 base and J by 7 bases, with 14 bases between. The V gene's germline CDR1 is SEHNR and CDR2 FQNEAQ (reference sequence). This CDR3 spans 14 amino acids. CDR3 in DNA: TGTGCCAGCAGCTTAGTCCCGGGGATTGGGGAGCAGTACTTC. Protein: CASSLVPGIGEQYF.

This clone has only one observation. The chain carries TRBV9 and TRBJ2-5, with TRBD2 matching over 9 bases. This CDR3 is built from 15 residues. Germline-derived CDR1 and CDR2 are SGDLS and YYNGEE. After removal of 7 bases from V and 1 base from J, the junction contained 8 bases not matched to a gene. The CDR3 DNA is TGTGCCAGCGCCGTCGCGGGAGGGATCCAAGAGACCCAGTACTTC. Translation gives CASAVAGGIQETQYF.

The chain combines TRBV5-1 with TRBJ2-3; D may correspond to TRBD1 or TRBD2 (5 bases each). This CDR3 spans 15 amino acids. Germline V gene sequence: CDR1 SGHRS, CDR2 YFSETQ. Trimming pared 1 base from V and 0 bases from J, leaving 9 bases between. Written as DNA, the CDR3 is TGCGCCAGCAGCTTGAGACGGGGCAGCACAGATACGCAGTATTTT. Encoded protein: CASSLRRGSTDTQYF.

This chain uses TRBV27 with TRBJ1-1, with a tentative D call TRBD1 (5 bases). This CDR3 is 15 amino acids long. The germline V gene has CDR1 MNHEY and CDR2 SMNVEV (reference sequence). Trimming took off 5 bases at V and 6 bases at J, with 19 bases between the two ends. CDR3 sequence: CASSPWRGGSPEAFF. The DNA of the CDR3 is TGTGCCAGCAGTCCTTGGCGTGGGGGTTCCCCTGAAGCTTTCTTT.

This sequence joins TRBV15 and TRBJ1-5; 8 bases map to TRBD1. The CDR3 loop spans 15 amino acids. V lost 4 bases and J lost 4; bases outside the gene matches: 6. Germline V gene data show CDR1 as LNHNV and CDR2 as YYDKDF (reference sequence). The CDR3 region has the DNA TGTGCCACCAGCACCAGGGACAGGATAAATCAGCCCCAGCATTTT. The encoded protein is CATSTRDRINQPQHF.

For this clone: This sample also contains other DNA sequences that code for the same CDR3. The chain is built from TRBV30 and TRBJ1-1; D gene ambiguous. V was clipped by 0 bases and J by 2 bases, with 7 bases between them. CDR1 and CDR2 from the germline V gene are GTSNPN and SVGIG (reference sequence). This CDR3 region has 13 residues. The CDR3 loop is CAWSVALNTEAFF. CDR3 sequence (DNA): TGTGCCTGGAGTGTAGCGCTTAACACTGAAGCTTTCTTT.

A note on this clone: Germline and junction disagree at one end, which may indicate a read error. This chain uses TRBV7-7 with TRBJ2-3; D call uncertain. Germline-derived CDR1 and CDR2 are SSHAT and FNYEAQ (reference sequence). The CDR3 loop spans 13 amino acids. The CDR3 sequence: CASSLWRTDTQYF. CDR3 nucleotide sequence: TGTGCTAGCAGCTTATGGCGGACAGATACGCAGTATTTT.

For this clone: Within the sample, other DNA sequences also encode this same CDR3. The rearrangement uses TRBV7-9 and TRBJ1-1, with D possibly being TRBD1 (5 bases). V lost 3 bases and J 1 base, leaving 9 bases between the germline ends. This CDR3 region has 14 residues. Germline loops: CDR1 SEHNR, CDR2 FQNEAQ (reference sequence). The CDR3 nucleotides are TGTGCCAGCAGCTTGGGGGGGTCGAACACTGAAGCTTTCTTT. Residues: CASSLGGSNTEAFF.

The chain is built from TRBV28 and TRBJ2-7, with TRBD1 identical over 9 bases. This CDR3 has 16 residues. V was pared by 6 bases and J by 3 bases, with 12 bases of the junction left unmatched. The germline CDR1 and CDR2 sequences are MDHEN and SYDVKM. Here the CDR3 reads CASSPLTGTGIYEQYF. For the CDR3, the DNA is TGTGCCAGCAGCCCACTCACCGGGACAGGGATCTACGAGCAGTACTTC.

The genes are TRBV28 and TRBJ1-5, with D possibly being TRBD1 (6 bases). Germline CDR1 and CDR2: MDHEN and SYDVKM. This CDR3 has 13 amino acids. Trimming stripped 7 bases from V and 5 bases from J, with 12 bases between. CDR3 sequence (DNA): TGTGCCAGCATTACTGGGGGCTATCAGCCCCAGCATTTT. It specifies CASITGGYQPQHF.

The V call is TRBV7-6, the J call TRBJ1-4; D unclear. V lost 5 bases, J lost 0 bases, and 22 bases lay in between. The CDR3 consists of 19 residues. The germline V gene has CDR1 SGHVS and CDR2 FNYEAQ. CDR3 loop: CASSLGIVGRVATNEKLFF. CDR3 DNA: TGTGCCAGCAGCCTAGGAATTGTAGGGCGTGTTGCAACTAATGAAAAACTGTTTTTT.

The chain combines TRBV9 with TRBJ2-3; TRBD1 matches 7 bases. Germline trimming cut 4 bases from V and 0 bases from J; bases unmatched to any gene: 11. CDR1 SGDLS and CDR2 YYNGEE come from the germline V gene. The CDR3 is made up of 17 amino acids. The CDR3: CASSSHRGSASTDTQYF. For the CDR3, the DNA is TGTGCCAGCAGCTCCCACAGGGGCTCAGCAAGCACAGATACGCAGTATTTT.

A note on this clone: With a much larger clone just one base away, this may be a read error. J is TRBJ1-2 and V is TRBV25-1; 8 positions agree with TRBD1. This CDR3 region has 16 residues. Germline V gives CDR1 MGHDK, CDR2 SYGVNS. CDR3 in amino acids: CTSSSRTGNLGYGYTF. The CDR3 DNA reads as TGTACCAGCAGCTCCCGGACAGGGAACTTAGGGTATGGCTACACCTTC.

This clone has only one observation. The chain employs TRBV5-8 and TRBJ2-3; D gene ambiguous. The V gene's germline CDR1 is SGHTS and CDR2 YDEGEE. The CDR3 consists of 14 residues. Trimming shortened V by 0 bases and J by 4 bases, and 9 bases separated the two germline ends. CDR3 in DNA: TGTGCCAGCAGCTTGGGTGCAGTCCCAGATACGCAGTATTTT. It translates to CASSLGAVPDTQYF.

The rearrangement uses TRBV9 and TRBJ2-1; either TRBD1 or TRBD2 may fit D (5 bases each). Between the trimmed V and J ends, which lost 4 bases and 2 bases, there was a span of 16 bases. The CDR3 consists of 16 residues. The germline V gene encodes CDR1 SGDLS and CDR2 YYNGEE. In DNA form, the CDR3 reads TGTGCCAGCAGCTTCACCTCCGGGGCACCCTACAATGAGCAGTTCTTC. It codes for CASSFTSGAPYNEQFF.